A selection of T cell receptor beta chains follows, all from one sample in a study of T cells in Graves' hyperthyroidism and ophthalmopathy. TCRdb passed the multiplex PCR reads through MiXCR, listing each CDR3 protein once. The table shows around 360,000 distinct CDR3 sequences, with about 15% occurring only once. Source material: blood. The receptors shown here come from a woman aged 60-75 years with Graves' ophthalmopathy. The conserved cysteine and the conserved F or W are not part of the CDR3 here.

V gene	J gene	CDR3 length	CDR3 protein
TRBV27	TRBJ2-4	13	ASSPERNGQNIQY
TRBV4-1	TRBJ2-7	12	ASSQISGSYEQY
TRBV6-1	TRBJ1-5	12	ASSQLTGIQPQH
TRBV4-2	TRBJ2-1	13	ASSQPGQTYNEQF
TRBV9	TRBJ2-1	13	ASSPGGGPTNEQF
TRBV12-3/TRBV12-4	TRBJ2-7	12	ASSYAGGAGEQY
TRBV7-9	TRBJ2-1	13	ASSLGSYTGGEQF
TRBV10-2	TRBJ2-7	13	ASVAGGGLAGEQY
TRBV20-1	TRBJ2-5	15	SAPGTSGILAQETQY
TRBV9	TRBJ2-2	15	ASSSEVAGKNTGELF
TRBV5-1	TRBJ2-3	16	ASSLRLAGGLGTDTQY
TRBV5-1	TRBJ2-3	13	ASSWGTGYGDTQY
TRBV28	TRBJ2-1	15	ASSSYPGTSGRIEQF
TRBV6-2/TRBV6-3	TRBJ2-1	14	ASRPPGSSSYNEQF
TRBV5-1	TRBJ2-1	13	ASRLTSGMYNEQF
TRBV24-1	TRBJ2-1	13	ATAGLAGSYNEQF
TRBV20-1	TRBJ2-7	10	SALKSSYEQY
TRBV28	TRBJ1-6	10	ASRTERSPLH
TRBV5-1	TRBJ2-7	12	ASSLSGGPYEQY
TRBV7-9	TRBJ1-2	14	ASSREANAGVGGYT
TRBV11-2	TRBJ2-5	13	ASSLPGVWTETQY
TRBV5-4	TRBJ2-1	13	ASSSGGGGNNEQF
TRBV6-1	TRBJ2-5	14	ASTLDRGLNQETQY
TRBV12-3/TRBV12-4	TRBJ2-1	15	ASSLRLAGVFGNEQF
TRBV20-1	TRBJ2-1	15	SAPGTSGPSSYNEQF
TRBV7-9	TRBJ2-7	14	ASSLEGSVAFYEQY
TRBV30	TRBJ1-6	11	AWSVKSGSPLH
TRBV2	TRBJ2-5	15	ASSDFRLAGVKETQY
TRBV20-1	TRBJ1-4	12	SAAMDRGGEKLF
TRBV2	TRBJ1-2	12	ASSFGTGTYGYT
TRBV20-1	TRBJ2-3	13	SAPTSASSTDTQY
TRBV20-1	TRBJ2-3	12	SARTGRAGDTQY
TRBV11-2	TRBJ2-5	12	ASSLSRGVETQY
TRBV27	TRBJ1-5	13	ASSLLSGGGQPQH
TRBV7-9	TRBJ1-6	17	ASSSAGTPRSSYNSPLH
TRBV5-5	TRBJ2-7	11	ASSLIRDREQY
TRBV2	TRBJ2-2	11	ASFLLSTGELF
TRBV11-2	TRBJ2-7	13	ASSRVAGGPYEQY
TRBV29-1	TRBJ2-1	10	SVEDEADEQF
TRBV5-1	TRBJ2-1	13	ASSIRRGGGNEQF
TRBV9	TRBJ2-1	13	AGNPSGLAGDEQF